The T cell receptor (beta chain) under discussion was sequenced for a study of shared clonotypes between healthy human individuals (dated by TCRdb to the early 2020s). About the study as a whole: The cohort comprised a couple of women and a few men aged 18 to 49 years. For each donor, three plates each were used for CD4 naive and CD4 memory, two plates were used for CD8 naive, and one plate was used for CD8 memory. To estimate repertoire size and how much clonotype sharing occurs between individuals, the study deeply sequenced the blood TCR repertoires of roughly 5 healthy adults. To increase sequencing depth and limit assay-specific biases, different laboratories used diverse techniques to prepare libraries and sequence TCR repertoires. Between about 0.8 and 9 billion PBMCs per donor were obtained by leukapheresis.

Regarding this clone: Its antigen is still unknown. Base qualities are not at hand, and no much larger clone is one base apart.

Using the deep immunoSEQ assay, multiplex PCR amplified TCR CDR3 regions from genomic DNA. Extracted genomic DNA from each cell subset was distributed evenly across all wells of several immunoSEQ 96-well plates, and each plate was treated as a replicate. Each replicate PCR for sorted subsets received roughly 0.2 ug genomic DNA, equal to about 30,000 T cell genomes. Purified libraries were quantified with a Qubit 3.0 fluorometer, sized on a Bioanalyzer 2100, and re-quantified with the KAPA Library Quantification kit. A separate single-read 150-cycle Illumina NextSeq 550 flow cell was used to sequence each immunoSEQ 96-well plate. The authors' pipeline ran thus. Because the immunoSEQ output held only junctional sequences and lacked quality scores, the filtering could not match the filtering applied to full-length reads. To assign V/J genes and CDR3, sequences were annotated against IMGT germline references using PyIR, a Python wrapper for IgBLAST v1.9. Any read was removed if the V/J assignment was weak (E-value above 1e-6), the CDR3 was missing, or the read contained stop codons, out-of-frame junctions, or ambiguous translated residues. V3J clonotypes were defined as sequences sharing an identical inferred V gene, J gene, and CDR3 amino acid sequence. To compute the percentage overlap between repertoires, the number of shared unique clonotypes was divided by the size of the smaller repertoire. Repertoire richness was assessed with RTK rarefaction, the Chao1 estimator, and Recon v2.1 estimates of unobserved clonotypes. For all TCRbeta clonotypes obtained by the gDNA method from a handful of donors, generation probabilities were computed with OLGA. The immuneACCESS repertoire file appears here via TCRdb, limited to in-frame rearrangements. These files lack a portion of the clones; in checked studies, under half of the deficit traces to unresolved V genes, and the cause of the others is not known. V and J calls and clone size come straight from that table; D and trimming were deduced from the DNA. This sample holds about 2.4 million clones; over 85% were observed only once. The top ten clones comprise 0.13% to 0.15% of the sample.

What the research found in general, with its limitations: Rarefaction of sorted-subset datasets indicated incomplete sequencing despite the large sequencing depth. Because the study included a small number of donors, the genetic and exposure-history diversity represented was limited. Naive subsets generally had larger estimated clonotype richness than memory subsets. When a few donors were compared, the shared fraction of clonotypes was roughly 4.8% for naive CD4, about 4% for naive CD8, more than 2% for memory CD4, and 0.3% to 0.5% for memory CD8. Clonotypes shared by all four sorted-subset donors showed higher generation probabilities than non-shared clonotypes. Pairwise subsampling indicated that sequencing depth was expected to affect the degree of clonotype sharing among donors. Sampling was limited to blood, and TCR repertoires in tissue likely differ from TCR repertoires in blood.

Healthy HIV-negative adults with no recently reported acute infections or vaccinations were included as donors. All donors were Caucasian adults living in Nashville, Tennessee, USA. Magnetic negative selection was used to enrich CD4+ T cells, after which naive cells were positively selected on CD45RA and the negative fraction became the memory subset. After blood collection by leukapheresis, PBMCs were isolated using Ficoll-Histopaque density gradient centrifugation and then cryopreserved in the vapor phase of liquid nitrogen. Analytical flow cytometry was used to check the purity and quantity of every magnetically sorted T cell population. Each sorted fraction had its genomic DNA isolated and then quantified by UV absorbance on a Nanodrop 2000c. Input material: naive CD4+ T cells sorted from blood. The sample's cell subset or site, from its label and the paper: CD45RA+ positively selected. The source is a young man in good health.

At the DNA level, the sequence is TGTGCCAGCAGCTTAGTTTTCGGGCAGGGGGACCAGCATTTT. It specifies CASSLVFGQGDQHF. The V gene is TRBV7-2 and the J gene is TRBJ1-5; a stretch of 7 junction bases matches TRBD1. The cysteine opens and the phenylalanine closes a CDR3 of 14 amino acids. Of the read, only the CDR3 DNA is kept; its 42 bases are in frame from base 1. As encoded in the germline V gene, CDR1 is SGHTA while CDR2 is FQGNSA. V is trimmed back by 1 base and J by 12 bases, and the junction contains 9 bases that no gene match accounts for.